Below are 6 T cell receptor beta chains sequenced from a single sample in a study of shared clonotypes between healthy human individuals. Here immunoSEQ multiplex PCR was the method, and the copy in TCRdb shows in-frame clones only, minus some. In the table there are hundreds of thousands of clones, approximately 97% of which are singletons. Sequenced sample: naive CD4+ T cells sorted from blood. Regarding subset: CD45RA+ positively selected. Every receptor here comes from a woman in her 30s in good health.

V is TRBV4-1 and J is TRBJ2-5, with 9 bases matching TRBD1. The end of the DNA is better explained by TRBJ2-7, so the J call may be wrong. The CDR3 spans 15 residues. The germline gives CDR1 MGHRA, CDR2 YSYEKL. CDR3 DNA: TGCGCCAGCAGCCGGGGACAGGGTTATTTTTACGAGCAGTACTTC. This translates into CASSRGQGYFYEQYF.

V and J are TRBV19 and TRBJ2-7; 12 bases line up with TRBD2. The J segment lost 3 bases and the V segment lost 1 base, leaving 1 base of the junction unmatched. The CDR3 consists of 15 residues. Germline V gene data show CDR1 as LNHDA and CDR2 as SQIVND (reference sequence). CDR3: CASSIATSGSYEQYF. In nucleotides, the CDR3 is TGTGCCAGTAGTATAGCGACTAGCGGGAGCTACGAGCAGTACTTC.

The chain carries TRBV12-5 and TRBJ1-1, with D maybe TRBD1 (6 bases). The V end was cut by 1 base, the J end by 1 base, with 7 bases between. CDR3 length: 14 amino acids. The V gene's germline CDR1 is LGHNT and CDR2 FRNRAP. This CDR3 is CASGLGTANTEAFF. CDR3 coding DNA: TGTGCTAGTGGTTTGGGGACAGCGAACACTGAAGCTTTCTTT.

The chain has TRBV4-1 and TRBJ2-7; D gene uncertain. Germline loops: CDR1 MGHRA, CDR2 YSYEKL. Trimming stripped 1 base from V and 0 bases from J, with 7 bases between. The CDR3 extends over 14 amino acids. This CDR3 is CASSQGVTSYEQYF. DNA of the CDR3: TGCGCCAGCAGCCAAGGCGTTACCTCCTACGAGCAGTACTTC.

This clone was seen a few times. V gene TRBV10-1 combines with J gene TRBJ1-5; 8 bases are a match to TRBD1. The CDR3 runs to 14 residues. Germline loops: CDR1 WNHNN, CDR2 SYGVQD (reference sequence). After removal of 6 bases from V and 6 bases from J, the junction contained 7 bases not matched to a gene. CDR3 residues: CASSRTGNLQPQHF. As DNA, the CDR3 is TGCGCCAGCAGCAGGACAGGGAATCTTCAGCCCCAGCATTTT.

The chain carries TRBV18 and TRBJ2-1, with 11 bases that match TRBD2. CDR1 KGHSH and CDR2 LQKENI come from the germline V gene. Unmatched junction bases numbered 5, after V lost 3 bases and J lost 4 bases. This CDR3 spans 16 amino acids. In DNA, the CDR3 is TGTGCCAGCTCACCGGCTAGCGGGAGGAATTACAATGAGCAGTTCTTC. Translation: CASSPASGRNYNEQFF.